The 32 T cell receptor beta chains below all came from one sample that was sequenced in a study of blood T cell repertoires in COVID-19. The assay was immunoSEQ multiplex PCR, and TCRdb's table has in-frame clones only and misses some. The repertoire has just under 35,000 clones, approximately 91% of them found once; the top ten carry about 39%. The sample was peripheral blood. These receptors originate from a man aged 55 to 70 with active or convalescent COVID-19.

The chain carries TRBV5-4 and TRBJ1-2; 8 bases are shared with TRBD1. CDR1 SGHNT and CDR2 YYREEE come from the germline V gene (reference sequence). This CDR3 has 15 amino acids. V was pared by 0 bases and J by 6 bases, with 7 bases of the junction left unmatched. The DNA of the CDR3 is TGTGCCAGCAGCTTGGTTGGCGGACAGGGAAATGGCTACACCTTC. Translation: CASSLVGGQGNGYTF.

The rearrangement joins TRBV7-9 to TRBJ2-1; 12 nucleotides line up with TRBD2. The ends lost 7 bases at V and 4 bases at J; junction bases unmatched: 8. Germline V CDR1 and CDR2: SEHNR, FQNEAQ (reference sequence). The CDR3 totals 16 residues. The CDR3 loop reads CASTRLAGEFYNEQFF. The DNA for the CDR3 is TGTGCCAGCACCCGACTAGCGGGGGAATTTTACAATGAGCAGTTCTTC.

The rearrangement links TRBV13 to TRBJ2-1, with 11 bases aligning to TRBD2. There are 16 residues in the CDR3. Germline V lookup: CDR1 PRHDT, CDR2 FYEKMQ (reference sequence). V was pared by 5 bases and J by 4 bases, with 7 bases of the junction left unmatched. The CDR3 coding sequence is TGTGCCAGCAGCCGATTAGCGGGAGGGACATACAATGAGCAGTTCTTC. This gives the protein CASSRLAGGTYNEQFF. Supplemented by reference TRBV13 and TRBJ2-1, the full variable domain reads AAGVIQSPRHLIKEKRETATLKCYPIPRHDTVYWYQQGPGQDPQFLISFYEKMQSDKGSIPDRFSAQQFSDYHSELNMSSLELGDSALYFCASSRLAGGTYNEQFFGPGTRLTVL.

This chain links TRBV5-1 with TRBJ2-1; the match to TRBD2 covers 8 bases. The CDR3 has 16 residues. Germline CDR1 reads SGHRS; CDR2 reads YFSETQ. V shed 3 bases, J shed 4 bases, and the junction held 9 bases outside the gene matches. The DNA of the CDR3 is TGCGCCAGCAGCTCCTTCGGGGGGGCATCTTACAATGAGCAGTTCTTC. Its translation: CASSSFGGASYNEQFF. The whole variable domain, filled in from reference TRBV5-1 and TRBJ2-1, reads KAGVTQTPRYLIKTRGQQVTLSCSPISGHRSVSWYQQTPGQGLQFLFEYFSETQRNKGNFPGRFSGRQFSNSRSEMNVSTLELGDSALYLCASSSFGGASYNEQFFGPGTRLTVL.

J is TRBJ2-5 and V is TRBV5-4; TRBD1 agrees at 10 bases. Trimming took 4 bases from V and 5 from J; bases not matched to a gene: 8. Per the germline V gene, CDR1 is SGHNT and CDR2 is YYREEE (reference sequence). The CDR3 sequence is 15 residues long. Here the CDR3 DNA reads TGTGCCAGCAGCCCCGGGACAGGGGAATGGGAGACCCAGTACTTC. It is translated as CASSPGTGEWETQYF.

This clone was seen just once. The rearrangement links TRBV3-1 (or the pseudogene TRBV3-2) to TRBJ1-6; TRBD1 is a possible D gene (6 bases). Germline CDR1 is LGHDT and CDR2 is YNNKEL (reference sequence). Trimming stripped 5 bases from V and 0 bases from J, with 11 bases between. The CDR3 spans 16 residues. The CDR3 here is CASSARGSSYNSPLHF. The CDR3 DNA reads TGTGCCAGCAGCGCCAGGGGAAGCTCCTATAATTCACCCCTCCACTTT.

This chain connects TRBV7-2 to TRBJ2-1; 10 bases are a match to TRBD1. Losses at the gene ends were 7 bases for V and 5 bases for J; bases not matched to a gene: 8. The CDR3 spans 15 residues. The germline gives CDR1 SGHTA, CDR2 FQGNSA. DNA for the CDR3: TGTGCCAGCATCCGGGACAGGGGATGGGACAATGAGCAGTTCTTC. Residues: CASIRDRGWDNEQFF. The full variable domain, completed using reference TRBV7-2 and TRBJ2-1, is GAGVSQSPSNKVTEKGKDVELRCDPISGHTALYWYRQSLGQGLEFLIYFQGNSAPDKSGLPSDRFSAERTGGSVSTLTIQRTQQEDSAVYLCASIRDRGWDNEQFFGPGTRLTVL.

This sequence joins TRBV7-9 and TRBJ2-7; D remains unclear. Trimming stripped 5 bases from V and 2 bases from J, with 7 bases between. The germline CDR1 and CDR2 sequences are SEHNR and FQNEAQ (reference sequence). The CDR3 is 12 amino acids. The CDR3 is CASSHQTYEQYF. CDR3 bases: TGTGCCAGCAGCCATCAGACCTACGAGCAGTACTTC.

The chain uses TRBV27 and TRBJ2-2; possibly TRBD1 for D (5 bases). CDR1 and CDR2 (germline): MNHEY, SMNVEV (reference sequence). V was clipped by 2 bases and J by 1 base, with 11 bases between them. There are 16 residues in the CDR3. The CDR3 here is CASSLKSGWNTGELFF. For the CDR3, the DNA is TGTGCCAGCAGTTTAAAGTCAGGGTGGAACACCGGGGAGCTGTTTTTT.

This chain links TRBV11-2 with TRBJ2-7; 9 nucleotides agree with TRBD1. The CDR3 has 12 amino acids. V shed 5 bases and J 10 bases; nucleotides not matched to a gene: 6. The germline CDR1 and CDR2 sequences are SGHAT and FQNNGV. CDR3 DNA: TGTGCCAGCAGCCCCCGGGACAGGGTACAGTACTTC. Translated, it gives CASSPRDRVQYF.

The CDR3: CASSSHGLAVTYEQYF. The CDR3 DNA reads TGTGCCAGCAGTTCTCACGGACTAGCGGTTACCTACGAGCAGTACTTC. V usage is TRBV28 and J usage is TRBJ2-7; TRBD2 matches at 10 bases. The CDR3 is 16 residues long. V was pared by 4 bases and J by 2 bases, with 8 bases of the junction left unmatched. The V gene's germline CDR1 is MDHEN and CDR2 SYDVKM.

V and J are TRBV7-8 and TRBJ1-2; no clear D gene. This CDR3 region has 13 residues. Germline lookup yields CDR1 SGHVS and CDR2 FQNEAQ. Trimming removed 5 bases from V and 4 bases from J, with 11 bases in between. The CDR3 sequence is CASSRDTSYGYTF. Written as DNA, the CDR3 is TGTGCCAGCAGCCGTGACACTTCCTATGGCTACACCTTC.

The gene calls are TRBV5-1 and TRBJ2-2; 12 bases are a match to TRBD1. J was trimmed by 7 bases and V by 5 bases; bases with no gene match: 6. Germline values: CDR1 SGHRS, CDR2 YFSETQ. The length of the CDR3 is 15 residues. The CDR3 protein is CASRAGTGGGGELFF. The CDR3 nucleotides are TGCGCCAGCAGGGCCGGGACAGGGGGCGGCGGGGAGCTGTTTTTT.

The chain carries TRBV2 and TRBJ2-7; TRBD2 is a possible D gene (6 bases). The germline V gene encodes CDR1 SNHLY and CDR2 FYNNEI. The CDR3 consists of 11 residues. V was cut by 10 bases and J by 3 bases, with 10 bases left in between. The chain's CDR3 is CATGLYYEQYF. DNA of the CDR3: TGTGCCACCGGACTATACTACGAGCAGTACTTC.

This sequence joins TRBV6-6 and TRBJ1-1; 7 bases are a match to TRBD1. CDR1 MNHNY and CDR2 SVGAGI come from the germline V gene (reference sequence). With V trimmed by 2 bases and J by 10 bases, 10 bases remained unmatched. CDR3 length: 14 residues. CDR3 in DNA: TGTGCCAGCAGTTACCCCTCGGACAGGCCGGTAGCTTTCTTT. As protein: CASSYPSDRPVAFF.

V and J are TRBV5-1 and TRBJ2-2, with D tentatively TRBD1 (6 bases). The germline gives CDR1 SGHRS, CDR2 YFSETQ. There are 16 residues in the CDR3. V lost 3 bases and J 1 base, leaving 13 bases between the germline ends. The DNA for the CDR3 is TGCGCCAGCAGCTCTGAAGGGGGAATGAACACCGGGGAGCTGTTTTTT. Residues: CASSSEGGMNTGELFF.

The chain carries TRBV2 and TRBJ1-5; D is unresolved. Trimming cost V 5 bases and J 4 bases, with 9 bases left between them. The CDR3 length is 13 residues. The germline CDR1 and CDR2 sequences are SNHLY and FYNNEI. The CDR3 sequence: CASSWSENQPQHF. DNA for the CDR3: TGTGCCAGCAGTTGGTCAGAAAATCAGCCCCAGCATTTT.

The rearrangement links TRBV5-1 to TRBJ2-2; TRBD1 agrees at 9 bases. The germline V gene encodes CDR1 SGHRS and CDR2 YFSETQ. V lost 4 bases and J lost 1; bases outside the gene matches: 2. The CDR3 length is 15 residues. The CDR3 sequence: CASSRGQGNTGELFF. Written as DNA, the CDR3 is TGCGCCAGCAGCAGGGGACAGGGGAACACCGGGGAGCTGTTTTTT. Supplemented by reference TRBV5-1 and TRBJ2-2, the full variable domain reads KAGVTQTPRYLIKTRGQQVTLSCSPISGHRSVSWYQQTPGQGLQFLFEYFSETQRNKGNFPGRFSGRQFSNSRSEMNVSTLELGDSALYLCASSRGQGNTGELFFGEGSRLTVL.

V and J are TRBV5-1 and TRBJ1-3; D remains ambiguous. V was trimmed by 0 bases and J by 4 bases, leaving 14 bases between them. CDR1 is SGHRS and CDR2 is YFSETQ in the germline V gene. The CDR3 is 16 amino acids. The CDR3 DNA reads as TGCGCCAGCAGCTTGGAACCAGAGAGGAGGGGAAACACCATATATTTT. The encoded protein is CASSLEPERRGNTIYF.

The rearrangement uses TRBV9 and TRBJ1-2, with 7 bases aligning to TRBD1. The CDR3 has 17 residues. The trim removed 6 bases at V and 0 bases at J, leaving 14 bases unmatched. Germline V CDR1 and CDR2: SGDLS, YYNGEE. CDR3 sequence: CASNLSPGTESNYGYTF. The CDR3 DNA reads TGTGCCAGCAACCTTTCGCCAGGGACAGAATCTAACTATGGCTACACCTTC.

The V call is TRBV11-2, the J call TRBJ1-6; the match to TRBD1 covers 9 bases. Germline V CDR1 and CDR2: SGHAT, FQNNGV. The CDR3 length is 13 residues. J gave up 9 bases and V 8 bases, and 5 bases lay outside the gene matches. The CDR3, as DNA: TGTGCCAGCGCACCGGGACAGGGTTCACCCCTCCACTTT. This translates into CASAPGQGSPLHF.

The chain combines TRBV5-4 with TRBJ2-5; tentatively, D is TRBD1 (6 bases). Germline CDR1 and CDR2: SGHNT and YYREEE (reference sequence). CDR3 length equals 14 residues. The V and J ends lost 2 bases and 1 base respectively, with 9 bases between them. The CDR3 loop reads CASSFRGSQETQYF. CDR3 in DNA: TGTGCCAGCAGCTTTAGGGGGAGCCAAGAGACCCAGTACTTC. The entire variable domain, with the rest obtained from reference TRBV5-4 and TRBJ2-5, is as follows: ETGVTQSPTHLIKTRGQQVTLRCSSQSGHNTVSWYQQALGQGPQFIFQYYREEENGRGNFPPRFSGLQFPNYSSELNVNALELDDSALYLCASSFRGSQETQYFGPGTRLLVL.

Comments on this clone: One end of the junction fails to match germline, which may point to a read error. This rearrangement joins TRBV23-1 to TRBJ2-1; 9 bases map to TRBD2. TRBV23-1 counts as an open reading frame of uncertain function. The CDR3 runs to 21 residues. The CDR3 DNA is TGCGCCCGCAGTCGGGGGAGGGGGAGACTAGCGGAAGTGAGGTCCTACAATGAGCAGTTCTTC. Amino acids: CARSRGRGRLAEVRSYNEQFF.

This chain joins TRBV5-6 and TRBJ2-1; D gene ambiguous. The V gene lost 4 bases and the J gene lost 7 bases, with 15 bases spanning the gap. The CDR3 extends over 14 amino acids. CDR1 is SGHDT, CDR2 YYEEEE, per germline. The CDR3 is CASSPLGLGNEQFF. In nucleotides, the CDR3 is TGTGCCAGCAGCCCTCTCGGGTTAGGTAATGAGCAGTTCTTC. Full variable domain (missing parts from reference TRBV5-6 and TRBJ2-1): DAGVTQSPTHLIKTRGQQVTLRCSPKSGHDTVSWYQQALGQGPQFIFQYYEEEERQRGNFPDRFSGHQFPNYSSELNVNALLLGDSALYLCASSPLGLGNEQFFGPGTRLTVL.

The chain carries TRBV20-1 and TRBJ1-1; D remains unclear. CDR1 DFQATT and CDR2 SNEGSKA come from the germline V gene (reference sequence). V was clipped by 3 bases and J by 6 bases, with 14 bases between them. This CDR3 contains 13 residues. CDR3 loop: CSASWVPGSEAFF. The CDR3 nucleotides read TGCAGTGCTAGTTGGGTCCCGGGATCTGAAGCTTTCTTT.

The chain links TRBV6-5 to TRBJ2-4; 8 bases agree with TRBD1. CDR1 MNHEY and CDR2 SVGAGI come from the germline V gene. The J segment lost 7 bases and the V segment lost 5 bases, leaving 7 bases of the junction unmatched. The CDR3 covers 14 residues. The CDR3 coding sequence is TGTGCCAGCAGTCGTGGACAGGGTGCTAACATTCAGTACTTC. This translates into CASSRGQGANIQYF.

The chain combines TRBV7-9 with TRBJ2-3; D might be TRBD2 (6 bases). The V end was cut by 5 bases, the J end by 5 bases, with 26 bases between. The CDR3 is made up of 18 amino acids. Germline V gene lookup returns CDR1 SEHNR and CDR2 FQNEAQ (reference sequence). In DNA form, the CDR3 reads TGTGCCAGCAGCCCGCACCTCTTTAGGCGGGGTCCCGAAGATACGCAGTATTTT. This gives the protein CASSPHLFRRGPEDTQYF.

The CDR3 DNA reads TGTGCCAGTAGTAGGGGACAACTCGCAGCCACTGAAGCTTTCTTT. It encodes CASSRGQLAATEAFF. The chain uses TRBV19 and TRBJ1-1, with D possibly being TRBD1 (6 bases). The germline gives CDR1 LNHDA, CDR2 SQIVND (reference sequence). Trimming removed 4 bases from V and 4 bases from J, with 16 bases in between. This CDR3 has 15 residues.

This clone has only a few counts. The J gene is TRBJ2-5, the V gene TRBV5-1; TRBD1 matches at 7 bases. Trimming removed 0 bases from V and 4 bases from J; junction bases left unmatched: 3. The CDR3 spans 14 residues. Germline V lookup: CDR1 SGHRS, CDR2 YFSETQ. CDR3 protein: CASSLDGTVETQYF. CDR3 nucleotide sequence: TGCGCCAGCAGCTTGGATGGGACAGTAGAGACCCAGTACTTC.

This clone has just one count. The V and J genes are TRBV28 and TRBJ1-1; D may be TRBD1 (5 bases). The V gene lost 2 bases and the J gene lost 0 bases, with 19 bases spanning the gap. Germline-derived CDR1 and CDR2 are MDHEN and SYDVKM. CDR3 length: 18 amino acids. CDR3 amino acids: CASSLRLGAGRVNTEAFF. The CDR3, as DNA: TGTGCCAGCAGTTTAAGGCTCGGGGCAGGGAGGGTGAACACTGAAGCTTTCTTT.

The rearrangement uses TRBV3-1 (or the pseudogene TRBV3-2) and TRBJ1-1; no definite D call. Trimming removed 2 bases at V and 8 bases at J, with 15 bases between. Germline V lookup: CDR1 LGHDT, CDR2 YNNKEL (reference sequence). This CDR3 comprises 14 residues. The CDR3 DNA reads TGTGCCAGCAGCCAAATGGGAGGACCGACCGAAGCTTTCTTT. Residues: CASSQMGGPTEAFF.

J is TRBJ1-2 and V is TRBV5-1, with D possibly TRBD1 on 5 matching bases. With 3 bases removed from V and 2 bases from J, the gap between germline ends came to 14 bases. CDR3 length: 15 residues. CDR1 is SGHRS, CDR2 YFSETQ, per germline. The CDR3 DNA sequence: TGCGCCAGCAGCTCCGGTACGACAGCGAACTATGGCTACACCTTC. Its translation is CASSSGTTANYGYTF. The whole variable domain, remainder taken from reference TRBV5-1 and TRBJ1-2, is KAGVTQTPRYLIKTRGQQVTLSCSPISGHRSVSWYQQTPGQGLQFLFEYFSETQRNKGNFPGRFSGRQFSNSRSEMNVSTLELGDSALYLCASSSGTTANYGYTFGSGTRLTVV.